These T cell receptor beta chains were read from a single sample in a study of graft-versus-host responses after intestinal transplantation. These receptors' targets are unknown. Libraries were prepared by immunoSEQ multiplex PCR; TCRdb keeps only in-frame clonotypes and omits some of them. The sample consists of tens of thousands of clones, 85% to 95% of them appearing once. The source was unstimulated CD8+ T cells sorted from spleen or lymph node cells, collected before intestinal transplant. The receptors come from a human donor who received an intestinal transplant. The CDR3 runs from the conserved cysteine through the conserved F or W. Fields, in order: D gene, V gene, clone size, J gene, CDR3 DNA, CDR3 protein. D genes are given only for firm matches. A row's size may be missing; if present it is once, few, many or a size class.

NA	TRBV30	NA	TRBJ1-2	TGTGCCTGGGACTACGGGACAACGAAGGACTATGGCTACACCTTC	CAWDYGTTKDYGYTF
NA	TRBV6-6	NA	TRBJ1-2	TGTGCCAGCAAACTCCCGGGTAACTATGGCTACACCTTC	CASKLPGNYGYTF
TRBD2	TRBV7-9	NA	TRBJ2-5	TGTGCCAGCAGCTCGACTAGGGCGGGGGGGATAAGAGAGGCCCAGTACTTC	CASSSTRAGGIREAQYF
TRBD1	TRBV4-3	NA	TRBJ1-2	TGCGCCAGCAGCCAAGATCGGGGACAGGGGAGTGGCTACACCTTC	CASSQDRGQGSGYTF
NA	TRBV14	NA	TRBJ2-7	TGTGCCAGCAGCCCCGGCCGCGTCGAGGGGGACGAGCAGTACTTC	CASSPGRVEGDEQYF
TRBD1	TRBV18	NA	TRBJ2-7	TGTGCCAGCTCACCGACAGGGGTGAAGTCCTACGAGCAGTACTTC	CASSPTGVKSYEQYF
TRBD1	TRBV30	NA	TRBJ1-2	TGTGCCTGGAGTGGTGAGGGGGCAAGTAGGTTAGGCTACACCTTC	CAWSGEGASRLGYTF
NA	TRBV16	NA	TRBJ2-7	TGTGCCAGCAGCCCAACTGGGACTCAGACCTACGAGCAGTACTTC	CASSPTGTQTYEQYF
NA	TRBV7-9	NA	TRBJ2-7	TGTGCCAGCAGCAACGACAGGAAATACTACGAGCAGTACTTC	CASSNDRKYYEQYF
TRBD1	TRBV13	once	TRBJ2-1	TGTGCCAGCAGCTCCGGGACAGTGCTCTACAATGAGCAGTTCTTC	CASSSGTVLYNEQFF
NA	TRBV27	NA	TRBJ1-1	TGTGCCAGCAGTTTTAGTACCATGAACACTGAAGCTTTCTTT	CASSFSTMNTEAFF
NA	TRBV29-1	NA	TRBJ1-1	TGCAGCGTTTTACTGACAGGGAACACTGAAGCTTTCTTT	CSVLLTGNTEAFF
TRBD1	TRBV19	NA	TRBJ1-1	TGTGCCAGTAGGACAGGGCAGACTGAAGCTTTCTTT	CASRTGQTEAFF
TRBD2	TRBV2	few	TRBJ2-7	TGTGCCAGCAGTGAATCGTGGTCTAGCGGGGGGGCTGGCTACGAGCAGTACTTC	CASSESWSSGGAGYEQYF
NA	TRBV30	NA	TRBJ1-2	TGTGCCTGGAGTGTACGTGAGAGAGCTAACTATGGCTACACCTTC	CAWSVRERANYGYTF
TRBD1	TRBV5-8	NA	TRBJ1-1	TGTGCCAGCAGCCCTGGACAGGTGGCCGAAGCTTTCTTT	CASSPGQVAEAFF
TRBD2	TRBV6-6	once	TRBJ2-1	TGTGCCAGCAGGGGACTAGCTGTAAGCTCCTACAATGAGCAGTTCTTC	CASRGLAVSSYNEQFF
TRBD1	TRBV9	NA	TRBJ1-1	TGTGCCAGCAGCTCCCCCCTTCCGGGACAGGGCGCGGACACTGAAGCTTTCTTT	CASSSPLPGQGADTEAFF
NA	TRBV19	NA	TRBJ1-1	TGTGCCAGTAGCCCAGCTTCGGGGGGCACTGAAGCTTTCTTT	CASSPASGGTEAFF
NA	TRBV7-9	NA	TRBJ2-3	TGTGCCAGCAGCTCGAACAGGGAGAGCACAGATACGCAGTATTTT	CASSSNRESTDTQYF
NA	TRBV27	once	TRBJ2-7	TGTGCCAGCACTCTATCGACAGGACCCTACGAGCAGTACTTC	CASTLSTGPYEQYF
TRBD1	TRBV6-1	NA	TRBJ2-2	TGTGCCAGCAAGGACAGGGGCACCGGGGAGCTGTTTTTT	CASKDRGTGELFF
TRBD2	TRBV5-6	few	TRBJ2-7	TGTGCCAGCAGCTTACCCGGACTAGCGGGGGGGAAGTACGAGCAGTACTTC	CASSLPGLAGGKYEQYF
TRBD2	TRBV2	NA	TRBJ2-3	TGTGCCAGCAGTTGGACTAGCGGGGGGGCCAGCACAGATACGCAGTATTTT	CASSWTSGGASTDTQYF
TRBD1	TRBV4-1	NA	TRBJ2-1	TGCGCCAGCAGCGCCAGACAGGGGGATCTCTACAATGAGCAGTTCTTC	CASSARQGDLYNEQFF
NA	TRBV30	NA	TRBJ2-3	TGTGCCTGGAGTGCACTAGCCCCCACAGATACGCAGTATTTT	CAWSALAPTDTQYF
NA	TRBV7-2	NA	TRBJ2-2	TGTGCCAGCAGCTTTTCAGGGGCCACATTCACCGGGGAGCTGTTTTTT	CASSFSGATFTGELFF
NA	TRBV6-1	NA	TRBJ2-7	TGTGCCAGCAGTACCGGGATGTCCTGGACCTACGAGCAGTACTTC	CASSTGMSWTYEQYF
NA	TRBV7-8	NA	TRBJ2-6	TGTGCCAGCAGCTCCCTCACTAACGCGGTTGGGGCCAACGTCCTGACTTTC	CASSSLTNAVGANVLTF
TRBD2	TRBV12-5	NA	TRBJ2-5	TGTGCTAGTGACTTGGGGGTATTAGCGGGGGGCCAAGAGACCCAGTACTTC	CASDLGVLAGGQETQYF
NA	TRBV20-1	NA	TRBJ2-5	TGCAGTGCCACTCAAGAGACCCAGTACTTC	CSATQETQYF
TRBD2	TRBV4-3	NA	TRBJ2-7	TGCGCCAGCAGCCAAACTAGCGGGGGGGCCTACGAGCAGTACTTC	CASSQTSGGAYEQYF
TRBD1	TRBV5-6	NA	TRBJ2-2	TGTGCCAGCAGCTGGCAAGCAGGGGGTACCGGGGAGCTGTTTTTT	CASSWQAGGTGELFF
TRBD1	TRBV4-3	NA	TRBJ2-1	TGCGCCAGCAGCCAAGCTTGGGACAGTCTACTCAATGAGCAGTTCTTC	CASSQAWDSLLNEQFF
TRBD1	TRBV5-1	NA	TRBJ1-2	TGCGCCAGCACGGACAGGTTAAACTATGGCTACACCTTC	CASTDRLNYGYTF
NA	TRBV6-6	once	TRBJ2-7	TGTGCCGCACGGGACACCGAATACGAGCAGTACTTC	CAARDTEYEQYF
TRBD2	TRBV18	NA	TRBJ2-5	TGTGCCAGCTCCCGGACTAGCGGCGTGCAAGAGACCCAGTACTTC	CASSRTSGVQETQYF
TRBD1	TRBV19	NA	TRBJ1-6	TGTGCCAGTAGTAACCGATGGACAGGGGAGCTATCACCCCTCCACTTT	CASSNRWTGELSPLHF
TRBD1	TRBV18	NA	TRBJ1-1	TGTGCCAGCTCATCGACAGGGGTACACACTGAAGCTTTCTTT	CASSSTGVHTEAFF
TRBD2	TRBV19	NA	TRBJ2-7	TGTGCCAGCTCGGGACTAGTCCCCTACGAGCAGTACTTC	CASSGLVPYEQYF
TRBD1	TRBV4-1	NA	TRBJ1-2	TGCGCCAGCAGCCCGATTATTAAAACCACAGGGGAGACTAACTATGGCTACACCTTC	CASSPIIKTTGETNYGYTF
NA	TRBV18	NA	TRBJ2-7	TGTGCCAGCTCACCCAGCGTGCAGAACTCCTACGAGCAGTACTTC	CASSPSVQNSYEQYF
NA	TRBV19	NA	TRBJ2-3	TGTGCCAGTAGTATAGTGGGGGGAGGCACAGATACGCAGTATTTT	CASSIVGGGTDTQYF
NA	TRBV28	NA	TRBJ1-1	TGTGCCAGCAGTCCGGGACTTACGAACACTGAAGCTTTCTTT	CASSPGLTNTEAFF